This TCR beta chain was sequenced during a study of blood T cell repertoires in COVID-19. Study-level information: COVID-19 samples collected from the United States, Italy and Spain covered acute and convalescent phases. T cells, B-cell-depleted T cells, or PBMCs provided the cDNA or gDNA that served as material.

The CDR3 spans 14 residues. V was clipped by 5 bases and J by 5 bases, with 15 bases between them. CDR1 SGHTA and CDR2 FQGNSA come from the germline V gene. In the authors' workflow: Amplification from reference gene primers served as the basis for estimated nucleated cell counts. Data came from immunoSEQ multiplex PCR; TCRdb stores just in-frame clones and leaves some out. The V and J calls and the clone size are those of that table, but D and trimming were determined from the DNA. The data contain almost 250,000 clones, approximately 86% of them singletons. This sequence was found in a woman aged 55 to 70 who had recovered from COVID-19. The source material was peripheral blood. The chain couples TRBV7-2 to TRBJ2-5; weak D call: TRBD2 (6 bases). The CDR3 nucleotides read TGTGCCAGCAGCGCCCCACCGGGGAGGGAGACCCAGTACTTC. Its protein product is CASSAPPGRETQYF.